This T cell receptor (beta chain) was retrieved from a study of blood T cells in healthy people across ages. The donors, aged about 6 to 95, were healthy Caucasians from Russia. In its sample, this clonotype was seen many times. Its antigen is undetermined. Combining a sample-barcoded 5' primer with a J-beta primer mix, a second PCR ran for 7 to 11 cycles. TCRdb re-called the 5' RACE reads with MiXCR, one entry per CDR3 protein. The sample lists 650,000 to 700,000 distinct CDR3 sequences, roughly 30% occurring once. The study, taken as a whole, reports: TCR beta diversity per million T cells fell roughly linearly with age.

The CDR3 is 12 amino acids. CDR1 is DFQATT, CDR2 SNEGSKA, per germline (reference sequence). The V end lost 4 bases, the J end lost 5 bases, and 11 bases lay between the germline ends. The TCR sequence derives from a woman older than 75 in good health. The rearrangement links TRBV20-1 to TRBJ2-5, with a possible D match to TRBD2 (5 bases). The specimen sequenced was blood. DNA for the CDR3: TGCAGTGCTACTCCCTCGGGGGAGACCCAGTACTTC. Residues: CSATPSGETQYF.